This record concerns one T cell receptor beta chain sequence. The antigen remains unidentified. Its ends do not fully match the called genes, so a read error is possible. The PCR contained 60 Vbeta and 13 Jbeta primers. Generated by immunoSEQ multiplex PCR, the TCRdb table keeps only in-frame clones and is missing some. The sample contains hundreds of thousands of clones, roughly 80% of which appear only once. This entry comes from a study of cytomegalovirus exposure and HLA in healthy donors. The CDR3 is made up of 13 amino acids. In germline, CDR1 is SQVTM, CDR2 ANQGSEA. Study observations and caveats: Common viral pathogens (according to a later analysis) appeared linked to several of the most significant clusters.

The sequence derives from a male donor in good health and CMV-seronegative. The chain recombines TRBV29-1 with TRBJ2-7; 7 positions match TRBD1. Sequencing was performed on PBMCs. Here the CDR3 DNA reads TGCAGCGTTAAAGAGACAGGGTCGTACGAGCAGTACTTC. Its translation is CSVKETGSYEQYF.